Detailed here is one T cell receptor beta chain. Its antigen has not been determined. Base qualities are not at hand, and no much larger clone is one base apart. The sample belongs to a study of T cell responses to AZD1222 COVID-19 vaccine listed by TCRdb under 2021. Context from the whole study: AZD1222 recipients with second doses at about 4 weeks or about 12 weeks were pooled, because spike-specific TCR depth and breadth did not differ between schedules. Trial participants were enrolled by age into subgroups of 18-55, 56-69 and 70-plus years, and roughly 160, 29 and 62 TCR-sequenced participants, respectively, were included in these subgroups. TCR sequencing covered roughly 230 trial participants: 200 to 220 given two doses of AZD1222 and around 25 given two doses of MenACWY control vaccine.

What the time point label conveys for this sample: baseline before first vaccination. Vaccinee samples came from UK trials COV001 and COV002, including a single-blind randomized controlled phase 2/3 trial of AZD1222 (ChAdOx1 nCoV-19) in healthy adults. Trial participant PBMC samples were collected at day 0 and day 28 after the second dose for TCRbeta chain sequencing. The CDR3 regions of human TCRbeta chains were subjected to immunosequencing. Concerning the study's data processing: Repertoire TCRs were checked for matches against a reference library of SARS-CoV-2-specific TCRs that had been generated using the MIRA antigen-specificity platform. Breadth was defined as the fraction of unique TCRs that were SARS-CoV-2-associated. Depth was defined as the fraction of total T cells that were SARS-CoV-2-associated. Using the MIRA data, each spike-specific TCR was mapped to the spike region that the TCR reacts to and placed in a CD4 or CD8 class. Log10-transformed breadth and depth values were compared by one-way ANOVA with Sidak's multiple comparisons tests. TCRdb limited this immuneACCESS table to in-frame rearrangements with V and J called. A share of clones is missing; checked studies link under half to unresolved V genes, and the rest is unexplained. V, J and clone size derive from that table, while D and trimming were established from the DNA sequence. The sample yields 90,000 to 100,000 clones; around 90% were counted once. 3.5% to 4% of the sample is in the top ten clones.

Sequences SGHRS (CDR1) and YFSETQ (CDR2) are obtained from the germline V gene. Taken from cysteine to phenylalanine, the CDR3 has 14 residues. CDR3 DNA is the only sequence kept; it has 42 bases, read in frame from the first base. V is clipped by 5 bases and J by 1 base, and the sequence between their germline boundaries is 12 bases long. General study outcomes and caveats: A significant rise in spike-specific TCR breadth and depth was observed after two AZD1222 doses relative to day 0 and relative to MenACWY recipients. Conclusions about previously exposed vaccinees are limited because only a handful of AZD1222 recipients were SARS-CoV-2 seropositive at baseline. Because no day 14 peak-response samples were available, repertoires were characterized only after the peak T cell response. Most participants were white British and females outnumbered males, and the authors suggested that clonal diversity may have been underestimated. Nearly half of unique spike-specific TCRs reportedly recognized epitopes outside regions mutated in the B.1.351 and B.1.1.7 variants. CD4 TCRs associated with the vaccine covered the entire spike protein, and the dominant responses were in regions 160-218 and 743-854. In the small 56-69-year group, the increase in depth fell short of significance, most likely because of low power.

This TCR came from an adult in good health. The sequencing here drew on peripheral blood, taken on day 0 of AZD1222 vaccination. The chain is encoded by TRBV5-1 joined to TRBJ1-1; matching of 5 bases hints at TRBD1 as the D gene. In nucleotides, the sequence is TGCGCCAGCAGGAGGGACGCCTGGAACACTGAAGCTTTCTTT. It specifies CASRRDAWNTEAFF.